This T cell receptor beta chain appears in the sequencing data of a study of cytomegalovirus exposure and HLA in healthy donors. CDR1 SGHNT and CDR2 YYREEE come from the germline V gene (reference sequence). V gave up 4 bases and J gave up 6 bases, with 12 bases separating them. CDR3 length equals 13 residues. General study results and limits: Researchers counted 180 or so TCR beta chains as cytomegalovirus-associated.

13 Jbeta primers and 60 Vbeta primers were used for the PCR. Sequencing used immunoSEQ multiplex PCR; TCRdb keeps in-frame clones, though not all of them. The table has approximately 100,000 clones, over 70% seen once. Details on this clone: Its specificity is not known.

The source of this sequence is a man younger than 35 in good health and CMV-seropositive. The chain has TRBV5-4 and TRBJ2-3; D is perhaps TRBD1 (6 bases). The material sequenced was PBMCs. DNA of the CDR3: TGTGCCAGCAGCCTGGGGGCCGCGGATACGCAGTATTTT. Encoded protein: CASSLGAADTQYF.